The T cell receptor beta chain under discussion was sequenced for a study of CD8 T cells in ankylosing spondylitis. This clonotype came up many times. The antigen remains undetermined. The trim removed 2 bases at V and 4 bases at J, leaving 9 bases unmatched. CDR1 is KGHSH, CDR2 LQKENI, per germline. This CDR3 is 16 amino acids long. Quantitative molecular-barcoded 5'-RACE generated the TCR beta libraries. TCRdb passed the 5' RACE reads through MiXCR, listing each CDR3 protein once. The data hold roughly 91,000 distinct CDR3 sequences, with over 6.5% observed a single time. Study conclusions and caveats: For ankylosing spondylitis blood, a TCR beta motif of fewer than 10 highly homologous variants appeared characteristic. Both synovial fluid and blood in reactive arthritis had previously been reported to carry some motif variants.

This chain uses TRBV18 with TRBJ2-7, with 9 bases identical to TRBD2. Sequencing input: blood, either unsorted or a sorted T cell fraction (not recorded which). The receptor's source is a male donor with ankylosing spondylitis or in good health (not recorded which). The CDR3 sequence: CASSPGREGSPYEQYF. The CDR3 DNA reads TGTGCCAGCTCACCAGGGCGGGAGGGGAGTCCGTACGAGCAGTACTTC. The complete variable domain, with remaining parts taken from reference TRBV18 and TRBJ2-7, reads NAGVMQNPRHLVRRRGQEARLRCSPMKGHSHVYWYRQLPEEGLKFMVYLQKENIIDESGMPKERFSAEFPKEGPSILRIQQVVRGDSAAYFCASSPGREGSPYEQYFGPGTRLTVT.